The TCR beta chain under discussion was sequenced for a study of human T cells and chemical hapten exposure. The V end was cut by 0 bases, the J end by 2 bases, with 15 bases between. The germline CDR1 and CDR2 sequences are SGHRS and YFSETQ. The CDR3 is 17 amino acids. Time point reported: pre-sensitization, week 0. Treatment denoted: therapeutic diphenylcyclopropenone sensitization with weekly scalp DPC. A single record per CDR3 protein comes from TCRdb applying MiXCR to the RACE reads. The repertoire consists of 270,000 or so distinct CDR3 sequences, with roughly 7.7% occurring once and the leading ten covering 1.2%.

The sample here was whole blood, taken in connection with sensitization to the hapten diphenylcyclopropenone (DPC). The receptor's source is a man aged 18 to 29 with alopecia areata. Some clones in this sample may be carry-over from other donors' samples. The rearrangement links TRBV5-1 to TRBJ1-3, with D possibly matching TRBD1 (5 bases). CDR3 protein: CASSLDGPRATGNTIYF. DNA for the CDR3: TGCGCCAGCAGCTTGGATGGTCCCAGGGCTACTGGAAACACCATATATTTT.